This T cell receptor (beta chain) was observed in a study of T-cell reconstitution after alpha-beta-depleted transplantation in children. Study observations and caveats: There were some patients whose high TCRbeta diversity at day 60 came from surviving recipient T cells and thymic progenitors. Reportedly, roughly two months post-transplant, alpha-beta T cells arose from several hundred expanded graft clones. At one year after transplant, newly produced T cells mostly accounted for T-cell counts and diversity.

V shed 3 bases and J shed 4 bases, with 13 bases lying between them. Germline V lookup: CDR1 MNHEY, CDR2 SMNVEV (reference sequence). CDR3 size: 15 residues. This clonotype was observed a few times. Its target is unknown. Unique molecular identifiers tagged the TCRbeta library. Each CDR3 protein is one row after TCRdb ran MiXCR on the PCR reads. The sample lists around 100,000 distinct CDR3 sequences; approximately 10% were seen once. This chain uses TRBV27 with TRBJ2-1; D is ambiguous. This sequence originates from a boy between 2 and 10 years old with acute lymphoblastic leukemia, due to receive a stem cell transplant. Specimen: PBMCs, collected before TCRalphabeta/CD19-depleted stem cell transplant. Written as DNA, the CDR3 is TGTGCCAGCAGTTTGTGGAAGACTCAGTACAATGAGCAGTTCTTC. It specifies CASSLWKTQYNEQFF.